Listed below are T cell receptor beta chains from one sample, sequenced in a study of blood T cell repertoires in COVID-19. Data came from immunoSEQ multiplex PCR; TCRdb stores just in-frame clones and leaves some out. This sample has 77,000 or so clones; 83% occur once, and the top ten carry approximately 6.9%. The source material was peripheral blood. All receptors derive from a man younger than 40 with COVID-19, enrolled during active disease. The CDR3 runs from the conserved cysteine through the conserved F or W. The D gene is left open where the match is weak. Expanded clones get a size class; other rows say once, few or many, or leave the size out.

CDR3nt: TGTGCCAGCAGTTCTTGGACAGACTCCTACGAGCAGTACTTC
CDR3aa: CASSSWTDSYEQYF
j_gene: TRBJ2-7
abundance: once
d_gene: -
v_gene: TRBV6-5

CDR3nt: TGTGCCAGCAGCTTATCGCTGGGGAGGACCCAGTACTTC
CDR3aa: CASSLSLGRTQYF
j_gene: TRBJ2-5
abundance: once
d_gene: -
v_gene: TRBV7-9

CDR3nt: TGTGCCTGGAGTATGCCGGCAGGGCCAGGAGATACGCAGTATTTT
CDR3aa: CAWSMPAGPGDTQYF
j_gene: TRBJ2-3
abundance: -
d_gene: -
v_gene: TRBV30

CDR3nt: TGTGCCAGCAGCCTAACCTCGAGCTCTGGAAACACCATATATTTT
CDR3aa: CASSLTSSSGNTIYF
j_gene: TRBJ1-3
abundance: -
d_gene: -
v_gene: TRBV28

CDR3nt: TGTGCCAGTAGTACCCTCGACAGGTCGATTGAAGCTTTCTTT
CDR3aa: CASSTLDRSIEAFF
j_gene: TRBJ1-1
abundance: -
d_gene: -
v_gene: TRBV19

CDR3nt: TGTGCCAGCAGGCCCGGGACAGACACCGGGGAGCTGTTTTTT
CDR3aa: CASRPGTDTGELFF
j_gene: TRBJ2-2
abundance: -
d_gene: TRBD1
v_gene: TRBV6-5

CDR3nt: TGTGCCAGCAGGTCCCTAGACCGAGGATATGGCTACACCTTC
CDR3aa: CASRSLDRGYGYTF
j_gene: TRBJ1-2
abundance: -
d_gene: -
v_gene: TRBV28

CDR3nt: TGTGCCAGCAGTGATCTAGCGGGAGGCGGGTACAATGAGCAGTTCTTC
CDR3aa: CASSDLAGGGYNEQFF
j_gene: TRBJ2-1
abundance: many
d_gene: TRBD2
v_gene: TRBV6-4

CDR3nt: TGCGCCAGCAGCCAAGTCTTTGGGGGCCCAGCCGGAAACACCATATATTTT
CDR3aa: CASSQVFGGPAGNTIYF
j_gene: TRBJ1-3
abundance: -
d_gene: -
v_gene: TRBV4-1

CDR3nt: TGTGCCAGTAGTATTCATTATGACAGTGTCAATCAGCCCCAGCATTTT
CDR3aa: CASSIHYDSVNQPQHF
j_gene: TRBJ1-5
abundance: few
d_gene: -
v_gene: TRBV19